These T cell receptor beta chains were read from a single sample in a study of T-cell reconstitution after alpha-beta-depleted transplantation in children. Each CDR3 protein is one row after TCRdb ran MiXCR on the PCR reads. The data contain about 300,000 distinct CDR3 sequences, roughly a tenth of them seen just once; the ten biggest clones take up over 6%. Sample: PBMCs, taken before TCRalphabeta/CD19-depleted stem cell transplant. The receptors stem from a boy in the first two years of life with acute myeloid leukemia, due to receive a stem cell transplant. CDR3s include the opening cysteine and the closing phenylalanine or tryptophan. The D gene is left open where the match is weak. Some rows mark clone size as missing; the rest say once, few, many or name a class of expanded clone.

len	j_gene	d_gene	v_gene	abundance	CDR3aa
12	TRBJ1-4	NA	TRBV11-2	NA	CASSLLDEKLFF
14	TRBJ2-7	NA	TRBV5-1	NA	CASSLGPISYEQYF
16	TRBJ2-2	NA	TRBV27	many	CASSLSVRDWGGELFF
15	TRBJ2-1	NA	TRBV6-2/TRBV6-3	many	CASRELRERDNEQFF
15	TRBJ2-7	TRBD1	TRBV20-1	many	CSARDRRTGGHEQYF
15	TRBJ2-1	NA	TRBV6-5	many	CASSYTGFPYNEQFF
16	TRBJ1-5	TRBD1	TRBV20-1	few	CSALHPTGGGNQPQHF
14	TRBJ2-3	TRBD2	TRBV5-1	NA	CASSSSGDSDTQYF
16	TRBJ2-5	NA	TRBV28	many	CASSLQSGSRGGTQYF
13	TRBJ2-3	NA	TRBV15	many	CATGRDSTDTQYF
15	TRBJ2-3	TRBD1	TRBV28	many	CASSLSRQGTDTQYF
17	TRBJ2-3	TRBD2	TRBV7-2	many	CASSLAGSGRGADTQYF
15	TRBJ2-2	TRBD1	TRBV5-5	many	CASIRTGGGTGELFF
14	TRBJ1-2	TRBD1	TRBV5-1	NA	CASSPWDRGLGYTF
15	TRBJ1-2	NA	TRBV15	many	CATLEVPGINYGYTF
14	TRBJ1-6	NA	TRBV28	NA	CASSRDGLNSPLHF
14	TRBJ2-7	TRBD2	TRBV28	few	CASRERLAGYEQYF
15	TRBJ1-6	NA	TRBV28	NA	CASRRQPIYNSPLHF
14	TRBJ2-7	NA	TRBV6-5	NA	CASTRDQGLYEQYF
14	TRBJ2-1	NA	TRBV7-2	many	CASSLVSGYNEQFF
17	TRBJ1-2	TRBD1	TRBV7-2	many	CASSLTSRTGGLSGYTF
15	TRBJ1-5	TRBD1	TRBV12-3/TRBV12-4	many	CASSPDRVDNQPQHF
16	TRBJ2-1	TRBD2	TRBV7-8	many	CASSLYPGGGYNEQFF
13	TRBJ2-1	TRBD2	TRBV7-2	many	CASSLVAGNEQFF
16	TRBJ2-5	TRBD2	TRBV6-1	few	CASSGAGAPLEETQYF
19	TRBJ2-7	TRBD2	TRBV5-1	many	CASSLTGTSGPPSSYEQYF
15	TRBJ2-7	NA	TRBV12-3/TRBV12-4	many	CASSIGGAGSYEQYF
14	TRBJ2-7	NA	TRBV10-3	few	CAISESVRLYEQYF
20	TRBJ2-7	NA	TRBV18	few	CASSPDRGWGPSGLTYEQYF
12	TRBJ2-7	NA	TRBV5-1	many	CASSSLGDEQYF
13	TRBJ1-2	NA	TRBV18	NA	CASSPGLERGYTF
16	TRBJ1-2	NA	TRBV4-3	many	CASSQEAAELNYGYTF
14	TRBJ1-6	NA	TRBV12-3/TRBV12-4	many	CASSLPVDNSPLHF
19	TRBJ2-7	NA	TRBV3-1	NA	CASSQELGRPVARDREQYF
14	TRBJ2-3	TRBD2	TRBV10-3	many	CAIKRGRPTDTQYF
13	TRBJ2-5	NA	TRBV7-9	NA	CASSLIRTETQYF
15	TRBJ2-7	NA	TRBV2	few	CASSESIQGYDEQYF
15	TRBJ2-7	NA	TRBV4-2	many	CASSQDHSPAYEQYF
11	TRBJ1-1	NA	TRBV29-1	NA	CSGRMNTEAFF
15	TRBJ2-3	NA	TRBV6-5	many	CASSYGLASTDTQYF
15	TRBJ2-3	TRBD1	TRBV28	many	CASSLLGGSTDTQYF
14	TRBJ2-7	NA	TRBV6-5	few	CASSYKGVGYEQYF
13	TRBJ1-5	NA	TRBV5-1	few	CASSLGFRQPQHF
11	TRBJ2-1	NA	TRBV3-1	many	CASSQGGSPSF
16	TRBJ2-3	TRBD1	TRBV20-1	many	CSASPYTGGPLDTQYF
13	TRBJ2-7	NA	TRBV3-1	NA	CASSRGGRNEQYF
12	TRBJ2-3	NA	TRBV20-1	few	CSVGQLTDTQYF
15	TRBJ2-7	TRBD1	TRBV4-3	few	CASSQDETGAYEQYF
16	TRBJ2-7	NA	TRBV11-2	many	CASSPGSPLGSYEQYF
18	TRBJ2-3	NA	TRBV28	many	CASSYWRGFTSSTDTQYF
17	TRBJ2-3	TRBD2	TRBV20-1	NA	CCARGPGLAGSTDTQYF
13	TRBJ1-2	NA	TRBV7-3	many	CASSLDAWSGYTF
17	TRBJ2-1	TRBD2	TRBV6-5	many	CASSYSKRGGDYNEQFF